Following are 16 T cell receptor beta chains from one sample sequenced in a study of blood T cell repertoires in COVID-19 (dated by TCRdb to the early 2020s). The library was made by the immunoSEQ multiplex PCR assay. TCRdb stores this immuneACCESS table with in-frame sequences only. Part of the clones is absent; in the studies checked, under half of the shortfall reflects unresolved V genes, and no reason is known for the rest. The sample table lists around 190,000 clones, 84% of them with a count of one. Together, the top ten hold around 14% of the sample. Input material: peripheral blood. These receptors were collected from a human donor in a cohort sampled during active COVID-19.

Only one count was recorded for this clone. This sequence joins TRBV27 and TRBJ2-1; 8 bases align to TRBD2. Looked up from germline, CDR1 is MNHEY and CDR2 is SMNVEV (reference sequence). The CDR3 runs to 16 residues. Trimming at V came to 3 bases and at J to 2 bases, leaving 6 bases not matched to a gene. CDR3 coding DNA: TGTGCCAGCAGTTTGGAGGCGACTAGCGCCTACAATGAGCAGTTCTTC. It translates to CASSLEATSAYNEQFF.

The chain carries TRBV7-9 and TRBJ2-7; TRBD1 matches 8 bases. Trimming cost V 2 bases and J 4 bases; bases outside gene matches: 4. The CDR3 contains 14 residues. Looked up from germline, CDR1 is SEHNR and CDR2 is FQNEAQ (reference sequence). CDR3 sequence reads: CASSLRQGPYEQYF. The CDR3 coding sequence is TGTGCCAGCAGCTTAAGACAGGGGCCGTACGAGCAGTACTTC.

The chain combines TRBV2 with TRBJ1-1; maybe TRBD1 (5 bases). Trimming cost V 7 bases and J 0 bases, with 21 bases left between them. The germline CDR1 and CDR2 sequences are SNHLY and FYNNEI. The CDR3 is made up of 17 amino acids. As DNA, the CDR3 is TGTGCCAGCAACCTCCCCGGGACGGGGGTTATGAACACTGAAGCTTTCTTT. Its translation: CASNLPGTGVMNTEAFF.

Here the CDR3 DNA reads TGTGCCAGTAGTATGGGGCGAGATACGCAGTATTTT. Residues: CASSMGRDTQYF. The rearrangement joins TRBV19 to TRBJ2-3, with a tentative D call TRBD1 (5 bases). CDR3 length equals 12 residues. From germline, CDR1 is LNHDA and CDR2 SQIVND (reference sequence). With 3 bases removed from V and 5 bases from J, the gap between germline ends came to 6 bases.

The rearrangement joins TRBV5-4 to TRBJ2-1; 11 nucleotides match TRBD2. The trim removed 0 bases at V and 8 bases at J, leaving 4 bases unmatched. CDR3 length: 15 amino acids. Germline V gives CDR1 SGHNT, CDR2 YYREEE (reference sequence). Written as DNA, the CDR3 is TGTGCCAGCAGCTTGGAACTAGCGGGAGCGGATGAGCAGTTCTTC. Its translation is CASSLELAGADEQFF.

The chain recombines TRBV4-1 with TRBJ2-7; D unclear. V was shortened by 0 bases and J by 5 bases, with 14 bases between the two germline ends. Germline V gives CDR1 MGHRA, CDR2 YSYEKL. The CDR3 is 15 residues long. CDR3 nucleotide sequence: TGCGCCAGCAGCCAAGAGATTACTAAACGGCACGAGCAGTACTTC. Its translation is CASSQEITKRHEQYF.

The chain recombines TRBV11-2 with TRBJ1-1, with 8 bases aligning to TRBD1. CDR1 is SGHAT, CDR2 FQNNGV, per germline. This CDR3 contains 15 residues. V shed 1 base, J shed 3 bases, and the junction held 4 bases outside the gene matches. The CDR3 coding sequence is TGTGCCAGCAGCTTAGGTCAGGGGGCGGACACTGAAGCTTTCTTT. It is translated as CASSLGQGADTEAFF.

Here the CDR3 DNA reads TGTGCCAGCAGTGGGACAGACAACTATGGCTACACCTTC. This codes for CASSGTDNYGYTF. The chain employs TRBV27 and TRBJ1-2, with 7 bases lining up with TRBD1. The CDR3 extends over 13 amino acids. The germline V gene has CDR1 MNHEY and CDR2 SMNVEV (reference sequence). V gave up 5 bases and J gave up 2 bases; unmatched junction bases: 2.

This sequence joins TRBV28 and TRBJ2-7; D is ambiguous. Looked up from germline, CDR1 is MDHEN and CDR2 is SYDVKM. The CDR3 loop spans 12 amino acids. Trimming left V 5 bases short and J 4 bases short, with 9 bases between. Here the CDR3 reads CASSAIWYEQYF. In DNA form, the CDR3 reads TGTGCCAGCAGTGCGATTTGGTACGAGCAGTACTTC.

The rearrangement links TRBV15 to TRBJ2-7, with 7 bases matching TRBD1. The V segment lost 2 bases and the J segment 1 base; nucleotides outside the gene matches: 2. The CDR3 runs 14 residues. From germline, CDR1 is LNHNV and CDR2 YYDKDF (reference sequence). Written as DNA, the CDR3 is TGTGCCACCAGCAGAATACAGGGGTCCTACGAGCAGTACTTC. This sequence encodes CATSRIQGSYEQYF. Supplemented by reference TRBV15 and TRBJ2-7, the full variable domain reads DAMVIQNPRYQVTQFGKPVTLSCSQTLNHNVMYWYQQKSSQAPKLLFHYYDKDFNNEADTPDNFQSRRPNTSFCFLDIRSPGLGDTAMYLCATSRIQGSYEQYFGPGTRLTVT.

The chain recombines TRBV4-1 with TRBJ2-2; the match to TRBD1 covers 7 bases. V lost 2 bases to trimming and J lost 0 bases; unmatched junction nucleotides: 3. The CDR3 runs to 16 residues. Germline loops: CDR1 MGHRA, CDR2 YSYEKL. The CDR3 protein is CASSQPGTANTGELFF. CDR3 bases: TGCGCCAGCAGCCAACCCGGGACAGCGAACACCGGGGAGCTGTTTTTT.

This chain uses TRBV29-1 with TRBJ2-3, with TRBD2 matching 12 bases. Germline-derived CDR1 and CDR2 are SQVTM and ANQGSEA. This CDR3 spans 16 amino acids. V lost 3 bases and J lost 0; bases outside the gene matches: 4. In DNA, the CDR3 is TGCAGCGTTGAGGGACTAGCGGGCGATAGCACAGATACGCAGTATTTT. Amino acids: CSVEGLAGDSTDTQYF.

V usage is TRBV2 and J usage is TRBJ1-1; D gene ambiguous. The CDR3 is 14 residues long. Germline V lookup: CDR1 SNHLY, CDR2 FYNNEI. V lost 8 bases to trimming and J lost 6 bases, with 19 bases between them. The CDR3 sequence is CASAVAEAVAEAFF. The CDR3 region has the DNA TGTGCCAGCGCAGTGGCGGAAGCGGTCGCTGAAGCTTTCTTT.

This chain connects TRBV19 to TRBJ1-1; D is unresolved. The CDR3 is 14 amino acids. The germline CDR1 and CDR2 sequences are LNHDA and SQIVND (reference sequence). V was pared by 5 bases and J by 1 base, with 11 bases between. For the CDR3, the DNA is TGTGCCAGTAGTGCCCATTACAGGAACACTGAAGCTTTCTTT. Protein: CASSAHYRNTEAFF.

This chain joins TRBV27 and TRBJ2-1; TRBD2 agrees at 11 bases. Losses at the gene ends were 2 bases for V and 7 bases for J; bases not matched to a gene: 4. In germline, CDR1 is MNHEY, CDR2 SMNVEV (reference sequence). The CDR3 consists of 15 residues. CDR3 bases: TGTGCCAGCAGTTTAATAGCGGGAGGGCCGAATGAGCAGTTCTTC. It encodes CASSLIAGGPNEQFF.

The chain's CDR3 is CASRNGGGYEAFF. In DNA, the CDR3 is TGTGCCAGTCGCAATGGAGGAGGGTATGAAGCTTTCTTT. The chain links TRBV19 to TRBJ1-1; D not certain. Looked up from germline, CDR1 is LNHDA and CDR2 is SQIVND (reference sequence). The CDR3 covers 13 residues. Trimming cost V 8 bases and J 7 bases, with 17 bases left between them.